This T cell receptor (beta chain) was recorded in a study of T cell repertoires in cytomegalovirus infection. Background on the study: CMV infection plus the matching HLA type was flagged by public TCR beta signatures.

This clonotype was detected only once. No antigen is known for it. TCRdb itself ran the reads through MiXCR, one entry per CDR3 protein. The sample includes about 220,000 distinct CDR3 sequences, roughly two fifths of them seen just once. This material consisted of CD8+ T cells from cultured PBMCs, taken from culture after CMV antigen stimulation. The sequence was obtained from a human donor in good health (CMV status not recorded). Some clones in this sample may be carry-over from other donors' samples.

The CDR3 sequence is CATLGTRERVKNIQYF. The CDR3 nucleotides read TGTGCCACCTTGGGGACCAGGGAAAGGGTCAAAAACATTCAGTACTTC. The chain couples TRBV28 to TRBJ2-4, with D perhaps assigned TRBD1 or TRBD2 (5 bases each). V was trimmed by 10 bases and J by 3 bases, leaving 22 bases between them. CDR3 size: 16 residues. Germline V gene lookup returns CDR1 MDHEN and CDR2 SYDVKM.